The T cell receptor beta chain under discussion was sequenced for a study of T cells after yellow fever vaccination. Background on the study: Preparation of fractions with low cell numbers was performed using SMART-Seq v4 Ultra Low Input.

Study conclusions and caveats: Relatively few clonotypes were ones that appeared in both CD4 and CD8 compartments. Primary-vaccination clones mostly resurfaced post-booster (96% CD4, approximately 87% CD8).

Regarding this clonotype: Its antigen is unknown.

This CDR3 has 16 residues. Germline V gives CDR1 MNHEY, CDR2 SVGEGT. The V gene lost 0 bases and the J gene lost 5 bases, with 14 bases spanning the gap. One entry per CDR3 protein results from TCRdb running MiXCR on the 5' RACE reads. The table includes 95,000 to 100,000 distinct CDR3 sequences, around 5.8% detected once. The J gene is TRBJ2-1, the V gene TRBV6-2 or TRBV6-3; D possibly matches TRBD1 or TRBD2 (6 bases each). The sequence came from a man between 18 and 35 years old who received the YFV17D yellow fever vaccine. Sequences were derived from CD8+ T cells sorted from PBMCs, sampled 10 days after the yellow fever booster vaccination. The CDR3 region has the DNA TGTGCCAGCAGTTACTCTTGGCGGGGACATGACAATGAGCAGTTCTTC. This codes for CASSYSWRGHDNEQFF.